This TCR beta chain was obtained from a study of cytomegalovirus exposure and HLA in healthy donors. Study observations and caveats: TCR beta V segments were, for the most part, productive about 87% or about 30% of the time in an earlier analysis. With later analysis, a missense DCLRE1C variant became linked to TCR beta V- and J-gene trimming. Both high specificity and high sensitivity reportedly marked the classifier's diagnosis of cytomegalovirus status.

V was clipped by 0 bases and J by 6 bases; unmatched bases: 11. Germline V lookup: CDR1 MGHRA, CDR2 YSYEKL. The CDR3 has 16 residues. As for this clone: Its antigen is not identified.

PCR primers comprised 60 Vbeta and 13 Jbeta primers. Libraries were prepared by immunoSEQ multiplex PCR; TCRdb keeps only in-frame clonotypes and omits some of them. The data contain roughly 190,000 clones, roughly 80% of them singletons. This TCR was sampled from a woman between 18 and 29 years old in good health and CMV-seronegative. The chain is built from TRBV4-1 and TRBJ2-7, with 7 bases that match TRBD1. Sequences were obtained from PBMCs. CDR3 residues: CASSQEPGQRSSEQYF. CDR3 bases: TGCGCCAGCAGCCAAGAGCCGGGACAGAGATCGTCCGAGCAGTACTTC.